The rows below give T cell receptor beta chains drawn from one sample of a study of Ad26.COV2.S vaccination and SARS-CoV-2 variants. Profiling relied on immunoSEQ multiplex PCR, and the TCRdb table lists in-frame clones only, not all of them. The data show a few hundred thousand clones, approximately 92% seen once. The input for sequencing was peripheral blood, taken in a trial of Ad26.COV2.S vaccine versus placebo. These receptors all come from a person between 18 and 60 years old who received the Ad26.COV2.S COVID-19 vaccine or a placebo. CDR3s include the opening cysteine and the closing phenylalanine or tryptophan. Fields, in order: J gene, D gene, V gene, clone size, CDR3 protein, CDR3 DNA. The D gene is left open where the match is weak. Clone size is shown for a subset of rows, as once, few, many or a class of expanded clone.

TRBJ1-3,.,TRBV12-3/TRBV12-4,.,CASSLDNTIYF,TGTGCCAGCAGTTTAGACAACACCATATATTTT
TRBJ1-5,TRBD1,TRBV28,.,CASSPDDRVAQPQHF,TGTGCCAGCAGTCCCGACGACAGGGTAGCTCAGCCCCAGCATTTT
TRBJ2-3,TRBD1,TRBV5-8,.,CASSLRDRGVDTQYF,TGTGCCAGCAGCTTGAGGGACAGGGGAGTAGATACGCAGTATTTT
TRBJ1-6,.,TRBV7-9,few,CASSLVPNSPLHF,TGTGCCAGCAGCTTAGTACCCAATTCACCCCTCCACTTT
TRBJ1-6,.,TRBV4-3,.,CASSQDGAVNSPLHF,TGCGCCAGCAGCCAAGATGGTGCAGTTAATTCACCCCTCCACTTT
TRBJ1-2,.,TRBV10-2,.,CASSVDNYGYTF,TGCGCCAGCAGTGTAGACAACTATGGCTACACCTTC
TRBJ2-6,.,TRBV12-5,.,CASGLSGANVLTF,TGTGCTAGTGGTTTGTCTGGGGCCAACGTCCTGACTTTC
TRBJ2-5,.,TRBV12-3/TRBV12-4,.,CASRINQETQYF,TGTGCCAGCAGAATAAACCAAGAGACCCAGTACTTC
TRBJ2-7,TRBD1,TRBV7-9,.,CASSSQTGGSYEQYF,TGTGCCAGCAGCTCTCAGACAGGGGGCTCCTACGAGCAGTACTTC
TRBJ1-2,.,TRBV6-2/TRBV6-3,.,CASSPGPLYGYTF,TGTGCCAGCAGTCCGGGCCCCCTCTATGGCTACACCTTC
TRBJ2-3,.,TRBV24-1,.,CATSDFPVSGDTDTQYF,TGTGCCACCAGTGATTTTCCCGTGTCGGGGGACACAGATACGCAGTATTTT
TRBJ2-1,.,TRBV25-1,.,CASSDALSVYNEQFF,TGTGCCAGCAGTGATGCTCTGTCGGTCTACAATGAGCAGTTCTTC
TRBJ1-2,.,TRBV5-4,.,CASSLGRGDLYGYTF,TGTGCCAGCAGCTTGGGACGGGGGGACCTCTATGGCTACACCTTC
TRBJ2-5,TRBD2,TRBV3-1/TRBV3-2,.,CASSQNPGLAGAGETQYF,TGTGCCAGCAGCCAAAACCCGGGACTAGCGGGAGCCGGTGAGACCCAGTACTTC
TRBJ2-7,TRBD2,TRBV4-3,.,CASSQELPGLAGAYEQYF,TGCGCCAGCAGCCAGGAACTCCCGGGACTAGCGGGAGCATACGAGCAGTACTTC
TRBJ2-1,TRBD2,TRBV27,.,CASSTSGGEKQFF,TGTGCCAGCAGTACTAGCGGAGGGGAGAAACAGTTCTTC
TRBJ2-1,.,TRBV15,.,CATSRDGGGASNEQFF,TGTGCCACCAGCAGAGATGGTGGGGGAGCCTCCAATGAGCAGTTCTTC
TRBJ2-5,TRBD2,TRBV11-2,once,CASSTLAGGPWETQYF,TGTGCCAGCAGCACGTTAGCGGGAGGGCCCTGGGAGACCCAGTACTTC
TRBJ1-1,TRBD1,TRBV2,.,CASSSGQGRMNTEAFF,TGTGCCAGCAGTTCAGGACAGGGGCGTATGAACACTGAAGCTTTCTTT
TRBJ2-1,TRBD2,TRBV27,.,CASSLSGSSSYNEQFF,TGTGCCAGCAGTTTAAGCGGGAGCAGCTCCTACAATGAGCAGTTCTTC
TRBJ2-5,.,TRBV5-5,.,CASSPYRVQETQYF,TGTGCCAGCAGCCCGTACAGAGTACAAGAGACCCAGTACTTC
TRBJ1-4,.,TRBV4-3,.,CASSQEQNEKLFF,TGCGCCAGCAGCCAAGAACAGAATGAAAAACTGTTTTTT
TRBJ2-1,TRBD1,TRBV18,once,CASSRDRGRSPIYNEQFF,TGTGCCAGCTCACGGGACAGGGGTAGATCCCCTATCTACAATGAGCAGTTCTTC
TRBJ2-1,.,TRBV7-9,once,CASSSWTEREFF,TGTGCCAGCAGCTCGTGGACTGAACGAGAGTTCTTC
TRBJ1-1,TRBD1,TRBV4-3,.,CASSQGRGLTEAFF,TGCGCCAGCAGCCAAGGAAGGGGGCTTACTGAAGCTTTCTTT
TRBJ2-1,.,TRBV6-5,.,CATRTLKEQFF,TGTGCCACCCGAACCCTTAAGGAGCAGTTCTTC
TRBJ1-6,TRBD1,TRBV27,.,CASSLSGQGGRSPLHF,TGTGCCAGCAGTTTATCGGGGCAGGGGGGTCGTTCACCCCTCCACTTT
TRBJ2-7,.,TRBV3-1/TRBV3-2,.,CASSQERGALTGNYEQYF,TGTGCCAGCAGCCAAGAAAGAGGGGCTCTAACAGGAAACTACGAGCAGTACTTC
TRBJ1-6,.,TRBV7-9,.,CASSPVHNSPLHF,TGTGCCAGCAGCCCCGTCCATAATTCACCCCTCCACTTT
TRBJ1-2,TRBD1,TRBV29-1,.,CSGGTGPYGYTF,TGCAGCGGGGGGACAGGCCCCTATGGCTACACCTTC
TRBJ1-3,.,TRBV25-1,few,CASSPSSSGDGNTIYF,TGTGCCAGCAGTCCCTCCAGCTCGGGAGACGGAAACACCATATATTTT
TRBJ2-3,.,TRBV9,.,CASSVVDSTDTQYF,TGTGCCAGCAGCGTAGTTGACAGCACAGATACGCAGTATTTT
TRBJ2-1,TRBD2,TRBV9,.,CASSPRLAASSYNEQFF,TGTGCCAGCAGCCCTCGACTAGCGGCAAGCTCCTACAATGAGCAGTTCTTC
TRBJ2-2,.,TRBV24-1,.,CATSASPGGADGNTGELFF,TGTGCCACCAGTGCCTCCCCGGGGGGCGCGGATGGTAACACCGGGGAGCTGTTTTTT
TRBJ1-1,.,TRBV18,.,CASSPISVDTEAFF,TGTGCCAGCTCACCAATTTCGGTGGACACTGAAGCTTTCTTT
TRBJ1-5,.,TRBV28,.,CASNRDSNQPQHF,TGTGCCAGCAATCGGGACAGCAATCAGCCCCAGCATTTT
TRBJ1-4,.,TRBV7-9,once,CASSLSGEKLFF,TGTGCCAGCAGCCTATCTGGAGAAAAACTGTTTTTT
TRBJ2-7,TRBD2,TRBV11-2,.,CASSLGGRSYEQYF,TGTGCCAGCAGCTTAGGCGGGAGGTCCTACGAGCAGTACTTC
TRBJ2-3,.,TRBV19,.,CASSIGGLNPDTQYF,TGTGCCAGTAGTATCGGGGGGCTCAACCCAGATACGCAGTATTTT
TRBJ1-1,.,TRBV18,.,CASSGGKNTEAFF,TGTGCCAGCTCGGGGGGAAAGAACACTGAAGCTTTCTTT
TRBJ1-4,.,TRBV29-1,.,CSVEDEKLFF,TGCAGCGTTGAAGATGAAAAACTGTTTTTT
TRBJ1-1,.,TRBV2,.,CASSQSTEAFF,TGTGCCAGCAGTCAGTCTACCGAAGCTTTCTTT
TRBJ2-2,.,TRBV15,.,CATSRVSGNTGELFF,TGTGCCACCAGCAGAGTCTCCGGGAACACCGGGGAGCTGTTTTTT
TRBJ1-1,.,TRBV3-1/TRBV3-2,.,CASSQRAMNTEAFF,TGTGCCAGCAGCCAACGGGCGATGAACACTGAAGCTTTCTTT
TRBJ1-2,.,TRBV18,few,CASSPGDHYGYTF,TGTGCCAGCTCACCAGGGGACCACTATGGCTACACCTTC
TRBJ2-3,.,TRBV24-1,once,CATSYTDTQYF,TGTGCCACCAGTTATACGGATACGCAGTATTTT
TRBJ2-3,TRBD2,TRBV2,.,CASRGGSDTQYF,TGTGCCAGCCGGGGGGGGTCAGATACGCAGTATTTT
TRBJ2-2,TRBD1,TRBV28,.,CASSPDRVDTGELFF,TGTGCCAGCAGTCCCGACAGGGTTGACACCGGGGAGCTGTTTTTT
TRBJ1-3,.,TRBV19,.,CASSIGSDSGNTIYF,TGTGCCAGTAGTATCGGGTCAGACTCTGGAAACACCATATATTTT
TRBJ1-1,.,TRBV9,.,CASSRDPDSYTEAFF,TGTGCCAGCAGCAGGGACCCGGACAGCTACACTGAAGCTTTCTTT
TRBJ2-3,TRBD1,TRBV2,once,CARDRGTDTQYF,TGTGCCAGGGACAGGGGCACAGATACGCAGTATTTT
TRBJ2-2,TRBD2,TRBV30,.,CAWSWGLAATGELFF,TGTGCCTGGAGTTGGGGACTAGCGGCCACCGGGGAGCTGTTTTTT
TRBJ1-2,.,TRBV28,.,CASSFTGIGYTF,TGTGCCAGCAGTTTTACCGGGATTGGCTACACCTTC
TRBJ1-6,TRBD1,TRBV25-1,.,CASSGPGQGNSPLHF,TGTGCCAGCAGTGGCCCGGGACAGGGTAATTCACCCCTCCACTTT
TRBJ2-7,TRBD1,TRBV18,few,CASSPLRDRVAEQYF,TGTGCCAGCTCACCACTCCGGGACAGGGTTGCCGAGCAGTACTTC
TRBJ2-1,TRBD2,TRBV11-3,.,CASSLDFSGSSYNEQFF,TGTGCCAGCAGCTTAGACTTTAGCGGGAGCTCCTACAATGAGCAGTTCTTC